A single T cell receptor (beta chain) is shown here with its context. Among Cohort 3 donors, those recovered had two negative PCRs, clearance, or symptom resolution. This sample was included in a study of blood T cell repertoires in COVID-19. Here immunoSEQ multiplex PCR was the method, and the copy in TCRdb shows in-frame clones only, minus some. The table has roughly 270,000 clones, roughly 85% seen once. Sequencing was done on a sample of PBMCs or T cells enriched from blood (not recorded which). The receptor was isolated from a woman aged 45-60 years who had recovered from COVID-19.

The chain's CDR3 is CASSPEVGDTQYF. CDR3 coding DNA: TGCGCCAGCAGCCCGGAGGTCGGAGATACGCAGTATTTT. V usage is TRBV5-1 and J usage is TRBJ2-3, with D possibly being TRBD2 (5 bases). V lost 4 bases to trimming and J lost 5 bases, with 11 bases between them. The CDR3 covers 13 residues. Germline-derived CDR1 and CDR2 are SGHRS and YFSETQ. The complete variable domain, with remaining parts taken from reference TRBV5-1 and TRBJ2-3, reads KAGVTQTPRYLIKTRGQQVTLSCSPISGHRSVSWYQQTPGQGLQFLFEYFSETQRNKGNFPGRFSGRQFSNSRSEMNVSTLELGDSALYLCASSPEVGDTQYFGPGTRLTVL.